A selection of T cell receptor beta chains follows, all from one sample in a study of blood T cell repertoires in COVID-19. Sequencing used immunoSEQ multiplex PCR; TCRdb keeps in-frame clones, though not all of them. Here the sample spans around 300,000 clones, about nine tenths being singletons. Source material: PBMCs or T cells enriched from blood (not recorded which). These receptors were obtained from a woman aged 40 to 49 who had recovered from COVID-19. The CDR3 runs from the conserved cysteine through the conserved F or W. A D gene is named only where the DNA matches it firmly. Clone size, where shown, is once, few, many, or a class for clones that have expanded.

v_gene: TRBV25-1
len: 12
abundance: .
j_gene: TRBJ2-7
d_gene: .
CDR3nt: TGTGCCAGCAGTGAAATAACCTACGAGCAGTACTTC
CDR3aa: CASSEITYEQYF

v_gene: TRBV7-9
len: 13
abundance: .
j_gene: TRBJ2-3
d_gene: .
CDR3nt: TGTGCCAGCTCCCGGTCTGTCACAGATACGCAGTATTTT
CDR3aa: CASSRSVTDTQYF

v_gene: TRBV6-2/TRBV6-3
len: 14
abundance: .
j_gene: TRBJ1-2
d_gene: .
CDR3nt: TGTGCCAGCAGCCTCGCGTCTCAACTATATGGCTACACCTTC
CDR3aa: CASSLASQLYGYTF

v_gene: TRBV7-2
len: 15
abundance: .
j_gene: TRBJ2-1
d_gene: TRBD1
CDR3nt: TGTGCCAGCAGCTCAAGGGGGCCAACCTACAATGAGCAGTTCTTC
CDR3aa: CASSSRGPTYNEQFF

v_gene: TRBV7-2
len: 14
abundance: .
j_gene: TRBJ2-7
d_gene: TRBD1
CDR3nt: TGTGCCAGCAGCTTACAACAGGGGGCCTACGAGCAGTACTTC
CDR3aa: CASSLQQGAYEQYF

v_gene: TRBV27
len: 14
abundance: .
j_gene: TRBJ2-5
d_gene: TRBD1
CDR3nt: TGTGCCAGCAGACTAGACAGGGGGAGGGAGACCCAGTACTTC
CDR3aa: CASRLDRGRETQYF

v_gene: TRBV27
len: 15
abundance: few
j_gene: TRBJ1-4
d_gene: .
CDR3nt: TGTGCCAGCAGTCGCACCGGAGTAACTAATGAAAAACTGTTTTTT
CDR3aa: CASSRTGVTNEKLFF

v_gene: TRBV11-2
len: 14
abundance: .
j_gene: TRBJ1-5
d_gene: .
CDR3nt: TGTGCCAGCAGCTTCGCGGCAGAATCCCAGCCCCAGCATTTT
CDR3aa: CASSFAAESQPQHF

v_gene: TRBV4-2
len: 16
abundance: .
j_gene: TRBJ1-5
d_gene: .
CDR3nt: TGTGCCAGCAGCCAAGAAGCAGGGTGGAGCAATCAGCCCCAGCATTTT
CDR3aa: CASSQEAGWSNQPQHF

v_gene: TRBV18
len: 15
abundance: .
j_gene: TRBJ2-7
d_gene: TRBD1
CDR3nt: TGTGCCAGCTCACCTTCCGGACAGGGTTCCTACGAGCAGTACTTC
CDR3aa: CASSPSGQGSYEQYF

v_gene: TRBV7-2
len: 15
abundance: .
j_gene: TRBJ2-7
d_gene: TRBD2
CDR3nt: TGTGCCAGCAGCCCCCGACTAGCGGGTCGGGGTGAGCAGTACTTC
CDR3aa: CASSPRLAGRGEQYF

v_gene: TRBV11-2
len: 15
abundance: .
j_gene: TRBJ2-3
d_gene: TRBD2
CDR3nt: TGTGCCAGCAGCCTTAGCGGGACTTACACAGATACGCAGTATTTT
CDR3aa: CASSLSGTYTDTQYF

v_gene: TRBV5-6
len: 14
abundance: .
j_gene: TRBJ2-3
d_gene: .
CDR3nt: TGTGCCAGCAGCTCGGGGTATGGGACAGATACGCAGTATTTT
CDR3aa: CASSSGYGTDTQYF

v_gene: TRBV10-2
len: 18
abundance: .
j_gene: TRBJ2-7
d_gene: TRBD2
CDR3nt: TGCGCCAGCAGTGGACTAGCGGGAGGCCTTTCCTTCTCCTACGAGCAGTACTTC
CDR3aa: CASSGLAGGLSFSYEQYF

v_gene: TRBV9
len: 16
abundance: .
j_gene: TRBJ1-2
d_gene: TRBD1
CDR3nt: TGTGCCAGCAGCGAGGGGACAGGGTCGTCTAGCTATGGCTACACCTTC
CDR3aa: CASSEGTGSSSYGYTF

v_gene: TRBV20-1
len: 14
abundance: .
j_gene: TRBJ1-6
d_gene: TRBD1
CDR3nt: TGCAGTGCTAGTCCGGCAGGGGGCAATTCACCCCTCCACTTT
CDR3aa: CSASPAGGNSPLHF

v_gene: TRBV27
len: 15
abundance: .
j_gene: TRBJ1-6
d_gene: .
CDR3nt: TGTGCCAGCAGTAAACTTCGGAGCTATAATTCACCCCTCCACTTT
CDR3aa: CASSKLRSYNSPLHF

v_gene: TRBV19
len: 17
abundance: many
j_gene: TRBJ2-7
d_gene: TRBD2
CDR3nt: TGTGCCAGTAGCAAACTATTAGGGACTAGCGCGGCCTACGAGCAGTACTTC
CDR3aa: CASSKLLGTSAAYEQYF

v_gene: TRBV5-6
len: 16
abundance: .
j_gene: TRBJ1-4
d_gene: .
CDR3nt: TGTGCCAGCAGCTTGGGGACCGGGACATACGATGAAAAACTGTTTTTT
CDR3aa: CASSLGTGTYDEKLFF

v_gene: TRBV7-9
len: 14
abundance: .
j_gene: TRBJ2-7
d_gene: .
CDR3nt: TGTGCCAGCAGCTCGTCCAGGGGTTCCTACGAGCAGTACTTC
CDR3aa: CASSSSRGSYEQYF

v_gene: TRBV3-1/TRBV3-2
len: 14
abundance: .
j_gene: TRBJ1-2
d_gene: .
CDR3nt: TGTGCCAGCAGCCCCTTCGGGGGGGCCGGAGGCTACACCTTC
CDR3aa: CASSPFGGAGGYTF

v_gene: TRBV19
len: 12
abundance: .
j_gene: TRBJ2-5
d_gene: TRBD1
CDR3nt: TGTGCCACTTCGGACAGGCAAGAGACCCAGTACTTC
CDR3aa: CATSDRQETQYF

v_gene: TRBV30
len: 14
abundance: .
j_gene: TRBJ1-4
d_gene: .
CDR3nt: TGTGCCTGGAGTGCTCCGGGGGGTGTCGAAAAACTGTTTTTT
CDR3aa: CAWSAPGGVEKLFF

v_gene: TRBV7-8
len: 16
abundance: .
j_gene: TRBJ1-1
d_gene: TRBD1
CDR3nt: TGTGCCAGCAGCTCCGGACAGGGGGCGCGTCGCACTGAAGCTTTCTTT
CDR3aa: CASSSGQGARRTEAFF